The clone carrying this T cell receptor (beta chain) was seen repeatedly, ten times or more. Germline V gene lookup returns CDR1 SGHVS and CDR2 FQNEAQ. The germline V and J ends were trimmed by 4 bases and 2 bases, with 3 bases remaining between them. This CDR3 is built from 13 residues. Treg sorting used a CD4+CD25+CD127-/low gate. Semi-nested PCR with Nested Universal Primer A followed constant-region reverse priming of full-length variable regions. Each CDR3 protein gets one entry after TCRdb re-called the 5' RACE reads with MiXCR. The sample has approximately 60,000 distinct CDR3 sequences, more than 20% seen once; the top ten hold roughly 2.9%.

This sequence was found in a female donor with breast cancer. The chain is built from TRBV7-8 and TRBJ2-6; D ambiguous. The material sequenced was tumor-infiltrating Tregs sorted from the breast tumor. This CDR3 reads CASSYPGANVLTF. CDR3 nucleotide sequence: TGTGCCAGCAGCTACCCTGGGGCCAACGTCCTGACTTTC.